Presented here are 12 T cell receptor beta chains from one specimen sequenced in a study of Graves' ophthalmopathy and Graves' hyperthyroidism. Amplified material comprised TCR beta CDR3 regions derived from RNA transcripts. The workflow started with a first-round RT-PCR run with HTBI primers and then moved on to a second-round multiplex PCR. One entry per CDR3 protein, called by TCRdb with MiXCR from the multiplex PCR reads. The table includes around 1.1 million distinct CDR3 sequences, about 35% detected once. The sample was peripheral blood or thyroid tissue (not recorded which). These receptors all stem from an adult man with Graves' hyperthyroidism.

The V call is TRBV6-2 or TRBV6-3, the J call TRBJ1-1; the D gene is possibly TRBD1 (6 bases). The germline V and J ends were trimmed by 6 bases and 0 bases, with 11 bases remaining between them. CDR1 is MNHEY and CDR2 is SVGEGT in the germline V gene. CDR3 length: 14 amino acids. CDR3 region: CASRDGQLNTEAFF. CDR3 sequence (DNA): TGTGCCAGCAGGGACGGACAGCTGAACACTGAAGCTTTCTTT.

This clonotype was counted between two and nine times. The CDR3 bases are TGCAGTGCTAGACCTACGGGACAGGGGGCGCCCGGGGAGCTGTTTTTT. Amino acids: CSARPTGQGAPGELFF. The V and J genes are TRBV20-1 and TRBJ2-2, with 12 bases that match TRBD1. The CDR3 length is 16 residues. Germline values: CDR1 DFQATT, CDR2 SNEGSKA (reference sequence). The trim removed 2 bases at V and 6 bases at J, leaving 7 bases unmatched.

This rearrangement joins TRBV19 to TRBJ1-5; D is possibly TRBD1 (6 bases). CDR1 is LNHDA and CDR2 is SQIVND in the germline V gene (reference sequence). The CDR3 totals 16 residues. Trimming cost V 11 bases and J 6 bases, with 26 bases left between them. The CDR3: CAVAQVIGQTLQPQHF. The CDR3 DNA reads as TGTGCCGTGGCCCAAGTAATAGGACAGACCCTTCAGCCCCAGCATTTT.

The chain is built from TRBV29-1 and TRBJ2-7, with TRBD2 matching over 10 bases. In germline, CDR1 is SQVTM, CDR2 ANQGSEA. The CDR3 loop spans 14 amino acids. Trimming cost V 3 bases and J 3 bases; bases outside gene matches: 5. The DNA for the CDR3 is TGCAGCGTTGATAAGGGACTAGCGAGCTACGAGCAGTACTTC. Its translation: CSVDKGLASYEQYF.

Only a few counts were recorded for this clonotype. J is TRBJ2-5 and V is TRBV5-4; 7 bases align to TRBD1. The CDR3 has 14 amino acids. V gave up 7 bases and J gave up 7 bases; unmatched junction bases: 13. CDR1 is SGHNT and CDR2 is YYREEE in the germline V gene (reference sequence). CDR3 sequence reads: CASGGQNPRGTQYF. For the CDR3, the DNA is TGTGCCAGCGGGGGACAGAACCCAAGAGGGACCCAGTACTTC.

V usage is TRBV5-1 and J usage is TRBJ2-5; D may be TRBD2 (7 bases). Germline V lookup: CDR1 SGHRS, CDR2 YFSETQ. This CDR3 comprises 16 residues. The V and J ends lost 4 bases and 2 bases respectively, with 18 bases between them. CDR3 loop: CASSRGPGAGQETQYF. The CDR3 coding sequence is TGCGCCAGCAGCCGGGGGCCGGGAGCGGGACAAGAGACCCAGTACTTC.

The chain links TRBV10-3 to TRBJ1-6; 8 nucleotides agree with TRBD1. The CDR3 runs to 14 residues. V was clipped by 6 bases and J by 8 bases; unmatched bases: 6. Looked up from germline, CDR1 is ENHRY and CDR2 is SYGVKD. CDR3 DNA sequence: TGTGCCATCAGCAGACAGGGGAACGATTCACCCCTCCACTTT. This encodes CAISRQGNDSPLHF.

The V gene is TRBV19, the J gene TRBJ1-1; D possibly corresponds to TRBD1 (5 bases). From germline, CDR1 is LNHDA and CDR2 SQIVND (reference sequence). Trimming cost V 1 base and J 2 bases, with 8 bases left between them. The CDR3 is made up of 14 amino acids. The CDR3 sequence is CASSIVGENTEAFF. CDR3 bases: TGTGCCAGTAGTATAGTAGGGGAAAACACTGAAGCTTTCTTT.

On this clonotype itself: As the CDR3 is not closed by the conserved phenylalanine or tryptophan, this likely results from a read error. The CDR3 spells CASSLATGTPYEQYL. In nucleotides, the CDR3 is TGTGCCAGCAGCTTAGCAACCGGGACACCCTACGAGCAGTACCTC. This chain joins TRBV7-2 and TRBJ2-7; D is perhaps TRBD1 (6 bases). The V gene lost 0 bases and the J gene lost 2 bases, with 11 bases spanning the gap. The CDR3 is made up of 15 amino acids. CDR1 SGHTA and CDR2 FQGNSA come from the germline V gene.

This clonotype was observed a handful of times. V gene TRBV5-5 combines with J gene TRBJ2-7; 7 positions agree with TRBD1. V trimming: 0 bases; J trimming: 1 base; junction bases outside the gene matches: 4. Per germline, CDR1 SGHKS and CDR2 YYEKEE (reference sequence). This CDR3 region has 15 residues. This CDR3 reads CASSLEGARSYEQYF. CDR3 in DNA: TGTGCCAGCAGCTTGGAGGGGGCGAGATCCTACGAGCAGTACTTC.

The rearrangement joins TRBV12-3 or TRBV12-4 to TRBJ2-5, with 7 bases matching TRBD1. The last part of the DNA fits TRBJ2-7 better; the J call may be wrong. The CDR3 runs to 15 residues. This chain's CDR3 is CASSLDRALVYEQYF. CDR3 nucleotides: TGTGCCAGCAGTCTCGACAGGGCACTAGTCTACGAGCAGTACTTC.

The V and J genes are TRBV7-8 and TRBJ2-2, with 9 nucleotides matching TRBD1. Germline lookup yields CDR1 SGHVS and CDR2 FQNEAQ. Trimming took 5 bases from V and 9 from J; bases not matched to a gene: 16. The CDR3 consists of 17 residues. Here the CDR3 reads CASSPYGTGMILRELFF. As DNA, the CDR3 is TGTGCCAGCAGCCCATACGGGACAGGGATGATTCTACGGGAGCTGTTTTTT.